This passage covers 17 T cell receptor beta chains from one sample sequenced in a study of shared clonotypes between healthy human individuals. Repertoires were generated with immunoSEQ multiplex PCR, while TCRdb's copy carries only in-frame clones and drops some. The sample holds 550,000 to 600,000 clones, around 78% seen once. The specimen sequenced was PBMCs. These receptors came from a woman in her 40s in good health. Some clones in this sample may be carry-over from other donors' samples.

Here the CDR3 reads CASSLATGEQYF. The CDR3 DNA is TGTGCCAGCAGCTTAGCGACGGGAGAGCAGTACTTC. The chain uses TRBV11-2 and TRBJ2-7; D might be TRBD2 (5 bases). The CDR3 contains 12 residues. V lost 1 base to trimming and J lost 7 bases, with 8 bases between them. The V gene's germline CDR1 is SGHAT and CDR2 FQNNGV.

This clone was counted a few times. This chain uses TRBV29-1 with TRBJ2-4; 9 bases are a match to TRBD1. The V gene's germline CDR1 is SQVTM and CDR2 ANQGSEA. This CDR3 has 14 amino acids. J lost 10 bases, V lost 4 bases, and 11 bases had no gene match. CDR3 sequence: CSVGVDQGQGIQYF. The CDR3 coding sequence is TGCAGCGTTGGGGTGGATCAGGGACAGGGTATTCAGTACTTC.

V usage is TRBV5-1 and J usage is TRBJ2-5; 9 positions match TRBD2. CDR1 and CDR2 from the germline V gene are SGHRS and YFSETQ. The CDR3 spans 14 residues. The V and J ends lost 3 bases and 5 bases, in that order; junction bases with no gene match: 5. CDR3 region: CASSWGSGRETQYF. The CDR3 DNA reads TGCGCCAGCAGCTGGGGGAGCGGGAGGGAGACCCAGTACTTC.

The CDR3 protein is CSVYIFEKSTDTQYF. In DNA form, the CDR3 reads TGCAGCGTTTATATCTTTGAAAAAAGCACAGATACGCAGTATTTT. V usage is TRBV29-1 and J usage is TRBJ2-3; D unclear. The CDR3 is made up of 15 amino acids. Trimming pared 5 bases from V and 0 bases from J, leaving 15 bases between. Looked up from germline, CDR1 is SQVTM and CDR2 is ANQGSEA.

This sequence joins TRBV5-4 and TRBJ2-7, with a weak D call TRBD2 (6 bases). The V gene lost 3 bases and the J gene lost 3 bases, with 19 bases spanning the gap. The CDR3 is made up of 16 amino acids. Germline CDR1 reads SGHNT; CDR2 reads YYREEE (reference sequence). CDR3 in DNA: TGTGCCAGCAGCTCCCTTGGGGTAGCGGTAGACTACGAGCAGTACTTC. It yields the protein CASSSLGVAVDYEQYF.

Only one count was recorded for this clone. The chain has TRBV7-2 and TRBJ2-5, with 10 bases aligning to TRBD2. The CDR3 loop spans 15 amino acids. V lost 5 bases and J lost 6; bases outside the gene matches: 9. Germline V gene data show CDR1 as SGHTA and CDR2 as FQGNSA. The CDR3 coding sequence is TGTGCCAGCAGCACCCCCGGGACTAGCGTACAGACCCAGTACTTC. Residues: CASSTPGTSVQTQYF.

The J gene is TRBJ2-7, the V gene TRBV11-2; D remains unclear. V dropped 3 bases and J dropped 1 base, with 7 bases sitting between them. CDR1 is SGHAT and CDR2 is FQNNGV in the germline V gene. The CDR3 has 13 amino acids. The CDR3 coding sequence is TGTGCCAGCAGCTTTGTCTCGTCCTACGAGCAGTACTTC. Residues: CASSFVSSYEQYF.

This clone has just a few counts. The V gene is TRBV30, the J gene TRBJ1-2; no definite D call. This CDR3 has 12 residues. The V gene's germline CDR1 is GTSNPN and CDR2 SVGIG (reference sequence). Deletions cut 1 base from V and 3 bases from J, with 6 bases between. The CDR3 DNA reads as TGTGCCTGGAGTGGAGTTCACTATGGCTACACCTTC. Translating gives CAWSGVHYGYTF.

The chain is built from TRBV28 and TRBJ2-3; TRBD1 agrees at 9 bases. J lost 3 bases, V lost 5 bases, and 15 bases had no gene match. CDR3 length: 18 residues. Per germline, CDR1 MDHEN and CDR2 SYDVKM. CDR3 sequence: CASSNPGQGGVFTDTQYF. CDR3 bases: TGTGCCAGCAGTAACCCGGGACAGGGTGGGGTGTTTACAGATACGCAGTATTTT.

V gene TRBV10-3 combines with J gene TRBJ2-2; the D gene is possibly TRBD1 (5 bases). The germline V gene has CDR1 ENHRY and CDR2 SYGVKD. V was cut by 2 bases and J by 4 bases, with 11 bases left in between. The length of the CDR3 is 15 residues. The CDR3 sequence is CAISEERGITGELFF. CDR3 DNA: TGTGCCATCAGTGAGGAAAGGGGTATCACCGGGGAGCTGTTTTTT.

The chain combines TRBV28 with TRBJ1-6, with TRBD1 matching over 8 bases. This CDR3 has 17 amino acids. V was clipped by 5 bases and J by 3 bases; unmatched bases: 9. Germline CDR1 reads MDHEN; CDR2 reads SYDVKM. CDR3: CASSAIRTGGYNSPLHF. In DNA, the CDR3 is TGTGCCAGCAGTGCTATCCGAACAGGGGGCTATAATTCACCCCTCCACTTT.

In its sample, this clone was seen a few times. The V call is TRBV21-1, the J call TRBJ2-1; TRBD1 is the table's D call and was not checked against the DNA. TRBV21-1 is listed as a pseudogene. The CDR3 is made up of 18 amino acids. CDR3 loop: CASSKRPRTGGAYNEQFF. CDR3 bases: TGTGCCAGCAGCAAACGCCCCCGGACAGGGGGTGCGTACAATGAGCAGTTCTTC.

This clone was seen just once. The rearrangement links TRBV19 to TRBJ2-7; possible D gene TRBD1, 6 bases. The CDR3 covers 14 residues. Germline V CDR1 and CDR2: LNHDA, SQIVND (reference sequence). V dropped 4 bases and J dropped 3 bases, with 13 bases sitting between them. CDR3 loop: CASSNQGKNYEQYF. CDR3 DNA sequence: TGTGCCAGTAGTAATCAGGGGAAGAACTACGAGCAGTACTTC. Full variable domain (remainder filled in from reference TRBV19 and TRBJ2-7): DGGITQSPKYLFRKEGQNVTLSCEQNLNHDAMYWYRQDPGQGLRLIYYSQIVNDFQKGDIAEGYSVSREKKESFPLTVTSAQKNPTAFYLCASSNQGKNYEQYFGPGTRLTVT.

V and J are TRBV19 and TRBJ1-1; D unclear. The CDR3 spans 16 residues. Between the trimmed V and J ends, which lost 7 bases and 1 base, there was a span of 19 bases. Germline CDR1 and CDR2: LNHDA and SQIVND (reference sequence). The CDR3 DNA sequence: TGTGCCAGTACCGCTCGGGCAGGTTTGGCGAACACTGAAGCTTTCTTT. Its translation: CASTARAGLANTEAFF.

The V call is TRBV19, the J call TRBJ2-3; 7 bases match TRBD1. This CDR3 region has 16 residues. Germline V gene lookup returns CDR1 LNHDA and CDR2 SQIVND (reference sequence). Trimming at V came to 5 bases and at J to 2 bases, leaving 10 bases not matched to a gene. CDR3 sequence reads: CASSALTGTATDTQYF. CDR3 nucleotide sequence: TGTGCCAGTAGTGCCCTGACCGGGACAGCCACAGATACGCAGTATTTT.

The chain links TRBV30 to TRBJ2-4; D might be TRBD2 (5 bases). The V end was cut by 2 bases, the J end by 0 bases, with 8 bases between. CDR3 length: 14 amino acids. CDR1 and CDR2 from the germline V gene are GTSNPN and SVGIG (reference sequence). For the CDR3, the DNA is TGTGCCTGGAGTAAGAGCGGAGCCAAAAACATTCAGTACTTC. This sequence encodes CAWSKSGAKNIQYF.

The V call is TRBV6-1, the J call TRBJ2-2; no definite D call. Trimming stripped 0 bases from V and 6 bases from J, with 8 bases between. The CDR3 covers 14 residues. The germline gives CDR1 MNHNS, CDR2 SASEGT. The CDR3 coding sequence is TGTGCCAGCAGTGAAGCAGCCTTCCCCGGGGAGCTGTTTTTT. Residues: CASSEAAFPGELFF.